This T cell receptor beta chain was captured in a study of CD8 T cells in Susac syndrome. The study's findings and limits: Susac-specific public clones numbered fewer than 20 in total CD8+ repertoires (and about 5 in CD8+ TEMRA repertoires).

TEMRA cells were FACS-enriched, with CD8+ and CD4+ T cells isolated negatively. On this clonotype itself: Antigen specificity is unknown.

Random hexamers were used to reverse transcribe about 0.5 to 1 ug of RNA. Via MiXCR, TCRdb re-called the immunoSEQ multiplex PCR reads, giving one row per CDR3 protein. The table includes under 85,000 distinct CDR3 sequences, 94% detected once. In germline, CDR1 is MDHEN, CDR2 SYDVKM. The V end was cut by 5 bases, the J end by 7 bases, with 15 bases between. The CDR3 has 14 residues. The chain recombines TRBV28 with TRBJ1-5, with a weak D call TRBD1 (6 bases). The sample was CD8+ T cells from PBMCs. This TCR derives from a human donor with Susac syndrome. Written as DNA, the CDR3 is TGTGCCAGCAGTCTACATGCAGGGGTCCAGCCCCAGCATTTT. Its translation is CASSLHAGVQPQHF.